This note documents a single T cell receptor beta chain sequence. The record originates from a study of T-cell reconstitution after alpha-beta-depleted transplantation in children. Unique molecular identifiers were incorporated into the prepared TCRbeta library. TCRdb reprocessed the PCR reads via MiXCR and lists one record per CDR3 protein. This table holds about 640,000 distinct CDR3 sequences, roughly 17% found once. This CDR3 comprises 11 residues. Germline CDR1 and CDR2: SSHAT and FNYEAQ (reference sequence). With 8 bases removed from V and 7 bases from J, the gap between germline ends came to 11 bases.

The specimen comprised PBMCs from the stem cell graft donor, sampled from the stem cell graft. The source is a human donor who donated a stem cell graft to a child with acute myeloid leukemia. The rearrangement links TRBV7-7 to TRBJ1-1; tentatively, D is TRBD1 (5 bases). CDR3 sequence (DNA): TGTGCCAGCTGGACGGGGGTTGAAGCTTTCTTT. Translated: CASWTGVEAFF.